The present entry profiles one T cell receptor (beta chain) with its context. Its target is not known. The data were obtained in a study of cytomegalovirus exposure and HLA in healthy donors. The CDR3 is 17 residues long. Trimming removed 3 bases from V and 1 base from J; junction bases left unmatched: 7. Germline-derived CDR1 and CDR2 are MNHNS and SASEGT. Primers: 60 Vbeta forward and 13 Jbeta reverse. Generated by immunoSEQ multiplex PCR, the TCRdb table keeps only in-frame clones and is missing some. Among approximately 100,000 clones, about three quarters were seen once, and the ten largest hold 16%. Whole-study findings and limits: Sequencing likely produced, as an artifact, a cluster of highly shared sequence variants.

The sample consisted of PBMCs. The V and J genes are TRBV6-1 and TRBJ1-5, with 9 bases identical to TRBD1. This sequence was found in a man between 60 and 70 years old in good health and CMV-seropositive. The CDR3 DNA is TGTGCCAGCAGTGACCGACAGGGGGGCTTAAGCAATCAGCCCCAGCATTTT. This translates into CASSDRQGGLSNQPQHF.